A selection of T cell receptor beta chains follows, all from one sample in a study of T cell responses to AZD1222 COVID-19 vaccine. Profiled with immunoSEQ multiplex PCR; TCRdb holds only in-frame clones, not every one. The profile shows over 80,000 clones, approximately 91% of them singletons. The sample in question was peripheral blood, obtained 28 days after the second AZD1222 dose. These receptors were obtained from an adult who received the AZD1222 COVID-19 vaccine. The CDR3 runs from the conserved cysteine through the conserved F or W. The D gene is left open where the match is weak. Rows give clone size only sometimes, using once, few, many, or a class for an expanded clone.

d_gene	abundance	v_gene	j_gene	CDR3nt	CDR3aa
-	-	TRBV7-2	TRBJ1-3	TGTGCCAGCAGCCCAGCGCTAAACTCTGGAAACACCATATATTTT	CASSPALNSGNTIYF
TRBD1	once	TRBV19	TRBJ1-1	TGTGCCAGTAGAGGGGGCATGAACACTGAAGCTTTCTTT	CASRGGMNTEAFF
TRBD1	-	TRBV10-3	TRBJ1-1	TGTGCCATCAATGGACAGGGGCTCACTGAAGCTTTCTTT	CAINGQGLTEAFF
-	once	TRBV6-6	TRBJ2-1	TGTGCCAGCAGTTACTCGTGGGACAATGAGCAGTTCTTC	CASSYSWDNEQFF
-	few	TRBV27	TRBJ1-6	TGTGCCAGCAGCCCCCTCACCGGAAGCTCCTATAATTCACCCCTCCACTTT	CASSPLTGSSYNSPLHF
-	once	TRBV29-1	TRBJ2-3	TGCAGCGTTGAAAGGCTTGGACTAGGGGGAACAGATACGCAGTATTTT	CSVERLGLGGTDTQYF
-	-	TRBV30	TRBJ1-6	TGTGCCTGGAGTGTGGGGGGCTGGAATAATTCACCCCTCCACTTT	CAWSVGGWNNSPLHF
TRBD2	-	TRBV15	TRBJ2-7	TGTGCCACCAGCAGAGCCCTAGCGGTCTCCTACGAGCAGTACTTC	CATSRALAVSYEQYF
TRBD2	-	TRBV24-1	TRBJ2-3	TGTGCCACCAGTGATTTGTCTAGCGGGGGCACAGATACGCAGTATTTT	CATSDLSSGGTDTQYF
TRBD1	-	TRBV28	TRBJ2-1	TGTGCCAGCAGTATACCGGGACAGGGCGATGAGCAGTTCTTC	CASSIPGQGDEQFF
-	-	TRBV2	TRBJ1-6	TGTGCCAGCAGTGCAGGGCCCACCTATAATTCACCCCTCCACTTT	CASSAGPTYNSPLHF
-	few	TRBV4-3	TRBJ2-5	TGCGCCAGCAGCCAAGGCACGGGACTTGGGGAGACCCAGTACTTC	CASSQGTGLGETQYF
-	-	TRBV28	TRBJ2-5	TGTGCCAGCAGTTCACGGGGGCGTTTTGGGAGGGCCCAGTACTTC	CASSSRGRFGRAQYF
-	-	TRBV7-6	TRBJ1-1	TGTGCCAGCAGCTTAGTCACTGAAGCTTTCTTT	CASSLVTEAFF
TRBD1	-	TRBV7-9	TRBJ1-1	TGTGCCAGCAGCTCCGACAGGGGAGGCACTGAAGCTTTCTTT	CASSSDRGGTEAFF
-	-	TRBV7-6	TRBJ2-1	TGTGCCAGCAGCCCATCGTTCCGGGAGAGGGACAATGAGCAGTTCTTC	CASSPSFRERDNEQFF
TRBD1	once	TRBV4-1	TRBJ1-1	TGCGCCAGCAGCCAAGATGACAGGGGGCAAGAAACGAACACTGAAGCTTTCTTT	CASSQDDRGQETNTEAFF
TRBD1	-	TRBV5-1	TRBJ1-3	TGCGCCAGCAGCTTGGTGGGCTCCCCGGGACAGGGGGCCGTAAACACCATATATTTT	CASSLVGSPGQGAVNTIYF
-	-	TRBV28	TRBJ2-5	TGTGCCAGCAGTTTAAGGTGGTCCGGGGAGACCCAGTACTTC	CASSLRWSGETQYF
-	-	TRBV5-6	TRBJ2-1	TGTGCCAGCAGCTTGGCGGCGGACAATGAGCAGTTCTTC	CASSLAADNEQFF
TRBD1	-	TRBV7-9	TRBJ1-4	TGTGCCAGCAGCCCCGGACAGGAAAATGAAAAACTGTTTTTT	CASSPGQENEKLFF
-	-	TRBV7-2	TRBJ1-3	TGTGCCAGCAGCTTAGGGTCCCGAACAGCCTCTGGAAACACCATATATTTT	CASSLGSRTASGNTIYF
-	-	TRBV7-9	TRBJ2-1	TGTGCCAGCAGCTTCGGGGACCCCTCCTACAATGAGCAGTTCTTC	CASSFGDPSYNEQFF
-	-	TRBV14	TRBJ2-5	TGTGCCAGCAGCCAAGCGGAGACCCAGTACTTC	CASSQAETQYF
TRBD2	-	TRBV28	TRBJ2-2	TGTGCCAGCAGGCAGACTAGCGGGAGGACCTTCGACACCGGGGAGCTGTTTTTT	CASRQTSGRTFDTGELFF
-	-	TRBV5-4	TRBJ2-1	TGTGCCAGCAGCTCCTCGTGGCAGAGCTCCTACAATGAGCAGTTCTTC	CASSSSWQSSYNEQFF
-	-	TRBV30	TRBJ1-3	TGTGCCTCCCAGCCGAGCTCTGGAAACACCATATATTTT	CASQPSSGNTIYF
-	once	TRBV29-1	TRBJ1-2	TGCAGCGTCTCACAGGGTCGCGGCTACACCTTC	CSVSQGRGYTF
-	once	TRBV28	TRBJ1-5	TGTGCCAGCAGTTCTCCACCCCCGGGACAAAATCCGGGGATTAGCAATCAGCCCCAGCATTTT	CASSSPPPGQNPGISNQPQHF
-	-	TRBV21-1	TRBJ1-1	TGTGCCAGCAGCAAAGGAGGGAAGCCAGGGATAGGGAACACTGAAGCTTTCTTT	CASSKGGKPGIGNTEAFF
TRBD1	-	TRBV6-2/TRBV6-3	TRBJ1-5	TGTGCCAGCAGTTACTCGCTGACAGGGATAAACAATCAGCCCCAGCATTTT	CASSYSLTGINNQPQHF
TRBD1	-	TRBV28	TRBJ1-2	TGTGCCAGCACCACTGGAGGACAGGGGGCGTTTGGCTACACCTTC	CASTTGGQGAFGYTF
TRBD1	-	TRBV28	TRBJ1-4	TGTGCCAGCATCCCAGGGGGCTATCCCCCGGTCCACGAAAAACTGTTTTTT	CASIPGGYPPVHEKLFF
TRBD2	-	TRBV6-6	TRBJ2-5	TGTGCCAGCAGTTATGCGGGAGGGGCTAGGGGGGAGACCCAGTACTTC	CASSYAGGARGETQYF
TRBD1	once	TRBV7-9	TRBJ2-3	TGTGCCAGCAGCTTGGGACAGGGGGGCACAGATACGCAGTATTTT	CASSLGQGGTDTQYF